Listed below are T cell receptor beta chains from one sample, sequenced in a study of blood T cell repertoires in COVID-19. Libraries were prepared by immunoSEQ multiplex PCR; TCRdb keeps only in-frame clonotypes and omits some of them. Of around 55,000 clones in the sample, roughly 86% were seen once. Sequences were obtained from peripheral blood. These receptors originate from a man aged 60 to 69 with active COVID-19. Both conserved end residues are part of each CDR3. The D gene is left open where the match is weak. A row's size may be missing; if present it is once, few, many or a size class.

size,J,V,D,DNA,CDR3
.,TRBJ2-1,TRBV3-1/TRBV3-2,.,TGTGCCAGCAGCCTCCCAATCCGGGGAGGGGGTTACAATGAGCAGTTCTTC,CASSLPIRGGGYNEQFF
.,TRBJ2-4,TRBV7-3,TRBD1,TGTGCCAGCAGCTTAAAGGACCAGGGGGCAGACATTCAGTACTTC,CASSLKDQGADIQYF
.,TRBJ1-2,TRBV6-2/TRBV6-3,TRBD1,TGTGCCAGCAGCCGCCGCGGACAGGGGGCGCCGGGCTATGGCTACACCTTC,CASSRRGQGAPGYGYTF
.,TRBJ2-7,TRBV5-1,.,TGCGCCACCACTACGGGGGGCGCGCCCTACGAGCAGTACTTC,CATTTGGAPYEQYF
.,TRBJ2-5,TRBV5-1,TRBD1,TGCGCCAGCAGCCAGTGGACAGGGGAAGAGACCCAGTACTTC,CASSQWTGEETQYF
.,TRBJ1-6,TRBV27,.,TGTGCCAGCAGTTCGCCCCACGGTTACGCTCCCCTCCACTTT,CASSSPHGYAPLHF
.,TRBJ2-3,TRBV6-4,.,TGTGCCAGCAGTGACTCCCGCAGGGGTGGAACAGATACGCAGTATTTT,CASSDSRRGGTDTQYF
.,TRBJ1-1,TRBV10-1,.,TGCGCCAGCAGTGCCCTCCCCCAGCAGGGTATCTCCCCTGAAGCTTTCTTT,CASSALPQQGISPEAFF
few,TRBJ1-6,TRBV11-2,.,TGTGCCAGCAGCTTAGATAGTATAGGGGTGGGTCCTAATTCACCCCTCCACTTT,CASSLDSIGVGPNSPLHF
.,TRBJ2-7,TRBV15,.,TGTGCCACCAGCAGAGCACCTGGGGGGTTTCTTTCCTACGAGCAGTACTTC,CATSRAPGGFLSYEQYF
.,TRBJ2-5,TRBV13,.,TGTGCCAGCAGGCCCCGGAGCGGGGAGACCCAGTACTTC,CASRPRSGETQYF
.,TRBJ2-1,TRBV5-1,TRBD1,TGCGCCAGCAGCGGTCTGGGACAGGGGATAAATGAGCAGTTCTTC,CASSGLGQGINEQFF
.,TRBJ1-2,TRBV4-1,.,TGCGCCAGCAGCCCAATCGGGACTTATGGCTACACCTTC,CASSPIGTYGYTF
.,TRBJ2-3,TRBV6-5,TRBD1,TGTGCCAGCAGTAGACAGGGGGGCCCAGATACGCAGTATTTT,CASSRQGGPDTQYF
.,TRBJ2-1,TRBV20-1,TRBD2,TGCAGTGCTAGTGCGGGAGTAGTCTACAATGAGCAGTTCTTC,CSASAGVVYNEQFF
.,TRBJ2-7,TRBV7-3,TRBD2,TGTGCCAGCAGCTTATACCCTAGCGGGGCCTACGAGCAGTACTTC,CASSLYPSGAYEQYF
.,TRBJ2-2,TRBV11-3,TRBD2,TGTGCCAGCAGCCCCAGCCCGGGACTAGCGGGAGTTACCGGGGAGCTGTTTTTT,CASSPSPGLAGVTGELFF
once,TRBJ1-1,TRBV27,TRBD1,TGTGCCAGCAGACTCGACAGGGCGGCGAACACTGAAGCTTTCTTT,CASRLDRAANTEAFF
.,TRBJ2-1,TRBV7-3,.,TGTGCCAGCAGCCCACGGGGCTCCTACAATGAGCAGTTCTTC,CASSPRGSYNEQFF
.,TRBJ2-7,TRBV2,.,TGTGCCAGCAGCAATGGGGGGAAAACCTACGAGCAGTACTTC,CASSNGGKTYEQYF
.,TRBJ1-1,TRBV5-6,TRBD1,TGTGCCAGCAGAGAGCGGGGACAGGCGAACACTGAAGCTTTCTTT,CASRERGQANTEAFF
.,TRBJ1-1,TRBV3-1/TRBV3-2,TRBD1,TGTGCCAGCAGCCGGACAGGGAGGAACACTGAAGCTTTCTTT,CASSRTGRNTEAFF
.,TRBJ2-5,TRBV28,.,TGTGCCAGCAGGGATAACAGGCGACACCAAGAGACCCAGTACTTC,CASRDNRRHQETQYF
.,TRBJ2-1,TRBV28,TRBD2,TGTGCCAGCAGCCGCGGGGGGCAGTTCTTC,CASSRGGQFF
.,TRBJ2-1,TRBV28,TRBD2,TGTGCCAGCAGTTCGTGGCGGGAGCTGTCCTACAATGAGCAGTTCTTC,CASSSWRELSYNEQFF
.,TRBJ2-3,TRBV4-2,.,TGTGCCAGCAGCCAAGTCGGTCTAGCCCCCACAGATACGCAGTATTTT,CASSQVGLAPTDTQYF
.,TRBJ2-1,TRBV5-1,TRBD2,TGCGCCAGCAGCAGGTTAGCGGGGCCTAATGAGCAGTTCTTC,CASSRLAGPNEQFF
.,TRBJ2-1,TRBV5-1,.,TGCGCCAGCAGCTTGACTACCTCCTACAATGAGCAGTTCTTC,CASSLTTSYNEQFF
.,TRBJ2-2,TRBV21-1,.,TGTGCCAGCAGTGGGGTAGCGGGAGGGGGCGGGGAGCTGTTTTTT,CASSGVAGGGGELFF
.,TRBJ2-5,TRBV11-2,TRBD2,TGTGCCAGCAGCCGAACTAGCGGATCCAATCAAGATACCCAGTACTTC,CASSRTSGSNQDTQYF
few,TRBJ2-7,TRBV4-1,TRBD1,TGCGCCAGCAGCCCAAGCGCCGGGACAGGGTTAGGTCAGCAGTACTTC,CASSPSAGTGLGQQYF
.,TRBJ1-4,TRBV9,.,TGTGCCAGCAGCACAACCGGGGGGGCCGGTGAAAAACTGTTTTTT,CASSTTGGAGEKLFF
.,TRBJ2-7,TRBV19,.,TGTGCCAGTAGTATAACAGGGACCTACGAGCAGTACTTC,CASSITGTYEQYF
once,TRBJ2-3,TRBV27,.,TGTGCCAGCAGTTTATCGTATCCCCCTAGGCCCACAGATACGCAGTATTTT,CASSLSYPPRPTDTQYF
.,TRBJ2-7,TRBV2,TRBD2,TGTGCCAGCAGGGGACTAGCGGGAGGTGCCTACGAGCAGTACTTC,CASRGLAGGAYEQYF
.,TRBJ2-3,TRBV27,TRBD2,TGTGCCAGCAGTTCCCGAGTAGCGGCGGGAGGCCACCCCTATGGCACAGATACGCAGTATTTT,CASSSRVAAGGHPYGTDTQYF
.,TRBJ2-1,TRBV9,TRBD2,TGTGCCAGCAGTCTAGCGGGTGGAATGGGGGAGCAGTTCTTC,CASSLAGGMGEQFF
.,TRBJ2-7,TRBV7-2,TRBD2,TGTGCCAGCAGCTTTTCTCGGGAGGGCTTAAACTACGAGCAGTACTTC,CASSFSREGLNYEQYF
once,TRBJ1-1,TRBV4-1,.,TGCGCCAGCAGCCAAGGAGCTCTGAACACTGAAGCTTTCTTT,CASSQGALNTEAFF
.,TRBJ2-3,TRBV7-9,.,TGTGCCAGCAGCTTAGCACTAGCAGGTGGAACGCAGTATTTT,CASSLALAGGTQYF
.,TRBJ2-1,TRBV5-4,.,TGTGCCAGCAGCCTGAACCCTAGGGGTGAGCAGTTCTTC,CASSLNPRGEQFF
.,TRBJ2-1,TRBV5-4,TRBD2,TGTGCCAGCAGCTTTAGCGGGAGTTACAATGAGCAGTTCTTC,CASSFSGSYNEQFF
.,TRBJ2-7,TRBV4-2,TRBD2,TGTGCCAGCAGCCATGGACTAGCGGGAAGCTACGAGCAGTACTTC,CASSHGLAGSYEQYF
.,TRBJ1-4,TRBV28,.,TGTGCCAGCGGGCGACAGGACGGTAATGAAAAACTGTTTTTT,CASGRQDGNEKLFF
.,TRBJ1-6,TRBV15,.,TGTGCCACCAGCAGAGATACTAATTTTAATTCACCCCTCCACTTT,CATSRDTNFNSPLHF
.,TRBJ1-1,TRBV9,.,TGTGCCAGCAGCGCCCCAGGTTGGGGGGGAACTGAAGCTTTCTTT,CASSAPGWGGTEAFF
once,TRBJ2-6,TRBV14,TRBD1,TGTGCCAGCAGCCAAGTAGGACAGGGGGCATCTGGGGCCAACGTCCTGACTTTC,CASSQVGQGASGANVLTF
.,TRBJ2-1,TRBV5-1,TRBD2,TGCGCCAGCAGGGCGGGAGAGGGATACAATGAGCAGTTCTTC,CASRAGEGYNEQFF
.,TRBJ1-1,TRBV6-5,.,TGTGCCAGCAGTTACTCCCAGGGGTCGGACACTGAAGCTTTCTTT,CASSYSQGSDTEAFF
.,TRBJ2-1,TRBV7-8,.,TGTGCCAGCAGCCCTTCTAGCCGCGATGAGCAGTTCTTC,CASSPSSRDEQFF